Following are 11 T cell receptor beta chains from one sample sequenced in a study of blood T cells in healthy people across ages. Through a sample-barcoded 5' primer and a J-beta primer mix, a second PCR was run for roughly 7 to 12 cycles. A single record per CDR3 protein comes from TCRdb applying MiXCR to the 5' RACE reads. The profile shows 1.4 million or so distinct CDR3 sequences, about 42% of them singletons. Sequencing input: blood. These receptors were taken from a woman aged 18-35 years in good health.

This chain uses TRBV7-9 with TRBJ2-1, with a weak D call TRBD2 (5 bases). Trimming stripped 5 bases from V and 0 bases from J, with 17 bases between. The germline V gene has CDR1 SEHNR and CDR2 FQNEAQ (reference sequence). The CDR3 is 17 residues long. The CDR3 spells CASSRMLGSGSYNEQFF. CDR3 bases: TGTGCCAGCAGCCGTATGTTGGGGAGCGGCTCCTACAATGAGCAGTTCTTC. The whole variable domain, filled in from reference TRBV7-9 and TRBJ2-1, reads DTGVSQNPRHKITKRGQNVTFRCDPISEHNRLYWYRQTLGQGPEFLTYFQNEAQLEKSRLLSDRFSAERPKGSFSTLEIQRTEQGDSAMYLCASSRMLGSGSYNEQFFGPGTRLTVL.

This clonotype was counted between two and nine times. The chain employs TRBV7-2 and TRBJ2-7; D is unclear. With 4 bases removed from V and 4 bases from J, the gap between germline ends came to 11 bases. The germline V gene has CDR1 SGHTA and CDR2 FQGNSA. This CDR3 is 13 amino acids long. CDR3 sequence: CASSSPLWYEQYF. CDR3 bases: TGTGCCAGCAGCTCCCCTCTTTGGTACGAGCAGTACTTC.

The chain uses TRBV27 and TRBJ1-2; 12 bases map to TRBD1. The V and J ends lost 4 bases and 3 bases, in that order; junction bases with no gene match: 3. The CDR3 runs to 15 residues. The germline CDR1 and CDR2 sequences are MNHEY and SMNVEV (reference sequence). As DNA, the CDR3 is TGTGCCAGCAGTTCGGGGACAGGGGGCGACTATGGCTACACCTTC. Its protein is CASSSGTGGDYGYTF.

The gene calls are TRBV11-2 and TRBJ2-5; 10 nucleotides agree with TRBD2. The CDR3 covers 16 residues. The junction had 13 bases not matched to a gene; V was cut back by 1 base and J by 11 bases. CDR1 and CDR2 from the germline V gene are SGHAT and FQNNGV. CDR3 sequence: CASSLVDLAGVVGQYF. CDR3 in DNA: TGTGCCAGCAGCTTAGTTGACCTAGCGGGAGTAGTCGGGCAGTACTTC. Drawing the rest from reference TRBV11-2 and TRBJ2-5, the complete variable domain is EAGVAQSPRYKIIEKRQSVAFWCNPISGHATLYWYQQILGQGPKLLIQFQNNGVVDDSQLPKDRFSAERLKGVDSTLKIQPAKLEDSAVYLCASSLVDLAGVVGQYFGPGTRLLVL.

The rearrangement uses TRBV29-1 and TRBJ2-1, with 10 bases lining up with TRBD2. V lost 3 bases, J lost 5 bases, and 4 bases stayed unmatched. The CDR3 covers 14 residues. Germline V CDR1 and CDR2: SQVTM, ANQGSEA. The CDR3 DNA reads as TGCAGCGTTGATGGTGGACTAGCGGACAATGAGCAGTTCTTC. Its translation is CSVDGGLADNEQFF.

The sample holds a few counts of this clonotype. V gene TRBV20-1 combines with J gene TRBJ2-3; 7 nucleotides align to TRBD2. V dropped 5 bases and J dropped 2; count of bases not matched to a gene: 7. Germline V gives CDR1 DFQATT, CDR2 SNEGSKA (reference sequence). This CDR3 spans 14 amino acids. CDR3 DNA: TGCAGTGCTGTGAAAGCGGGATTCACAGATACGCAGTATTTT. Translation: CSAVKAGFTDTQYF.

This chain links TRBV20-1 with TRBJ1-4; no clear D. Deletions cut 0 bases from V and 7 bases from J, with 12 bases between. Looked up from germline, CDR1 is DFQATT and CDR2 is SNEGSKA (reference sequence). The CDR3 is 14 residues long. CDR3 nucleotides: TGCAGTGCTAGAGACAGGACCCTGGGTGAAAAACTGTTTTTT. It translates to CSARDRTLGEKLFF.

This clonotype was detected a few times. V is TRBV9 and J is TRBJ2-2; D call uncertain. Trimming took off 0 bases at V and 8 bases at J, with 17 bases between the two ends. This CDR3 is built from 16 residues. Looked up from germline, CDR1 is SGDLS and CDR2 is YYNGEE. CDR3 coding DNA: TGTGCCAGCAGCGTAGGAGTTCTACAGTGGGGAGGGGAGCTGTTTTTT. Its translation is CASSVGVLQWGGELFF. The entire variable domain, with the rest obtained from reference TRBV9 and TRBJ2-2, is as follows: DSGVTQTPKHLITATGQRVTLRCSPRSGDLSVYWYQQSLDQGLQFLIQYYNGEERAKGNILERFSAQQFPDLHSELNLSSLELGDSALYFCASSVGVLQWGGELFFGEGSRLTVL.

The V and J genes are TRBV9 and TRBJ1-1, with D unclear. With 0 bases removed from V and 7 bases from J, the gap between germline ends came to 16 bases. CDR1 is SGDLS, CDR2 YYNGEE, per germline. The CDR3 has 15 residues. The CDR3 sequence: CASSVVRGRRSEAFF. The CDR3 region has the DNA TGTGCCAGCAGCGTAGTTAGAGGGAGGAGAAGTGAAGCTTTCTTT.

This clonotype was found once. The junction does not match germline at one end; this may be a read error. The V and J genes are TRBV14 and TRBJ2-5; 10 bases map to TRBD2. The CDR3 extends over 18 amino acids. Germline CDR1 reads SGHDN; CDR2 reads FVKESK. The CDR3 is CACSQVVTSGYDQETQYF. The CDR3 nucleotides are TGTGCCTGCAGCCAAGTGGTGACTAGCGGGTACGATCAAGAGACCCAGTACTTC.

Only one count was recorded for this clonotype. The junction departs from germline at one end; a sequencing error may be responsible. This sequence joins TRBV2 and TRBJ2-3, with 10 bases lining up with TRBD2. Germline CDR1 reads SNHLY; CDR2 reads FYNNEI. The CDR3 spans 14 residues. The CDR3 spells CASSGAGGPDTRYF. DNA for the CDR3: TGTGCCAGCAGCGGAGCGGGGGGGCCAGATACGCGGTATTTT. Using reference TRBV2 and TRBJ2-3 for the parts outside the CDR3, the full variable domain is EPEVTQTPSHQVTQMGQEVILRCVPISNHLYFYWYRQILGQKVEFLVSFYNNEISEKSEIFDDQFSVERPDGSNFTLKIRSTKLEDSAMYFCASSGAGGPDTRYFGPGTRLTVL.